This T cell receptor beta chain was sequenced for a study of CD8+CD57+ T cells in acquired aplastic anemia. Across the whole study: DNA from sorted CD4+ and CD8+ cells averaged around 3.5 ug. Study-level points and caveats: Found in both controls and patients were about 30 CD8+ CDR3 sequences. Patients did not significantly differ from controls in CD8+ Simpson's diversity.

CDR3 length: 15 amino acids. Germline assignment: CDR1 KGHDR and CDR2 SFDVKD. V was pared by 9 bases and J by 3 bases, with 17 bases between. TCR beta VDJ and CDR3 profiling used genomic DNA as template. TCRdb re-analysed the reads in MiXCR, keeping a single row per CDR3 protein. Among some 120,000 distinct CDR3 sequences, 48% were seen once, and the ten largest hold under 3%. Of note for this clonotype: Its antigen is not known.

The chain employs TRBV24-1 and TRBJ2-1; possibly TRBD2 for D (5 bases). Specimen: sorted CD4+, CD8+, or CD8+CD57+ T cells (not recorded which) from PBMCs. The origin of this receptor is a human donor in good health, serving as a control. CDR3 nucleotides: TGTGCCACCGGAGGACGGGGAAGGGACTACAATGAGCAGTTCTTC. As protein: CATGGRGRDYNEQFF.